This TCR beta chain was obtained from a study of shared clonotypes between healthy human individuals. Turning to this clone: Its antigen is undetermined.

The V gene's germline CDR1 is SGHAT and CDR2 FQNNGV. After removal of 3 bases from V and 3 bases from J, the junction contained 5 bases not matched to a gene. The CDR3 is made up of 15 amino acids. Study-level findings and limits: Blood was the only sampled material, and tissue repertoires likely differ. For naive CD4 cells, 5% to 6.5% of clonotypes were shared across a few donors.

It was at deep level that the assay was run. Libraries were prepared by immunoSEQ multiplex PCR; TCRdb keeps only in-frame clonotypes and omits some of them. The sample includes approximately 100,000 clones, less than 80% seen only once; the top ten take roughly 43%. This receptor was obtained from a man aged 25-40 years in good health. The chain combines TRBV11-2 with TRBJ2-3, with TRBD2 identical over 8 bases. Sequenced sample: memory CD8+ T cells sorted from blood. Subset reported: CD45RO+ cells pooled with CCR7-negative TemRA cells. The chain's CDR3 is CASSFPGRGTDTQYF. As DNA, the CDR3 is TGTGCCAGCAGCTTTCCCGGGAGGGGAACAGATACGCAGTATTTT.